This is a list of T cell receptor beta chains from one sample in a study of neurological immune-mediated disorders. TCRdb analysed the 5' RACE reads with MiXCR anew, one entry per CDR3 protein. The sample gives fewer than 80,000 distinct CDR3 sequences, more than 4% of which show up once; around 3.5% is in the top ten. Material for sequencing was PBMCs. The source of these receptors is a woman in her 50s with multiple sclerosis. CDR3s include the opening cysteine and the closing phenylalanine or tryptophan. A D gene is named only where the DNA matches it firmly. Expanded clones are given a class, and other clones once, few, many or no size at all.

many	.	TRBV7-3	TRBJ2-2	CASSPWNTGELFF	TGTGCCAGCAGCCCCTGGAACACCGGGGAGCTGTTTTTT
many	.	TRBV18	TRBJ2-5	CASSPPVEETQYF	TGTGCCAGCTCACCACCAGTGGAAGAGACCCAGTACTTC
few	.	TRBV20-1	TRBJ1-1	CSARVGNTEAFF	TGCAGTGCCCGAGTGGGTAACACTGAAGCTTTCTTT
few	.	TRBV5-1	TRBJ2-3	CASSLGGSSTDTQYF	TGCGCCAGCAGCTTGGGCGGATCTAGCACAGATACGCAGTATTTT
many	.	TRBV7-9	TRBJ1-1	CASSPPRENTEAFF	TGTGCCAGCAGCCCCCCCAGGGAGAACACTGAAGCTTTCTTT
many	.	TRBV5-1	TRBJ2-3	CASSLVQSADTQYF	TGCGCCAGCAGCTTGGTCCAGAGCGCAGATACGCAGTATTTT
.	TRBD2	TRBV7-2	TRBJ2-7	CASSLYGASGGALEQYF	TGTGCCAGCAGCTTATATGGGGCTAGCGGGGGGGCACTCGAGCAGTACTTC
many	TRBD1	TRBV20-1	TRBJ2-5	CSAGDRVWGETQYF	TGCAGTGCTGGGGACAGGGTTTGGGGGGAGACCCAGTACTTC
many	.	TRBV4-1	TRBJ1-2	CASSQDPGGFNYGYTF	TGCGCCAGCAGCCAAGATCCCGGGGGGTTCAACTATGGCTACACCTTC
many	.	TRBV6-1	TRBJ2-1	CASSERTNLYNEQFF	TGTGCCAGCAGTGAACGGACAAACCTCTACAATGAGCAGTTCTTC
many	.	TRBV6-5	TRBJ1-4	CASSYSQLNNEKLFF	TGTGCCAGCAGTTACTCACAGCTGAATAATGAAAAACTGTTTTTT
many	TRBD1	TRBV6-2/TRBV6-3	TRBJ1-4	CASSTGGYEKLFF	TGTGCCAGCAGTACAGGGGGTTATGAAAAACTGTTTTTT
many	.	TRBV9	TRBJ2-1	CASSVYFADEQFF	TGTGCCAGCAGCGTATATTTCGCCGATGAGCAGTTCTTC
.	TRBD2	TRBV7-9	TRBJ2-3	CASSSHSGPSTDTQYF	TGTGCCAGCAGCTCCCATAGCGGGCCTAGCACAGATACGCAGTATTTT
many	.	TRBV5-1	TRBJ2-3	CASSQSTDTQYF	TGCGCCAGCAGCCAGAGCACAGATACGCAGTATTTT
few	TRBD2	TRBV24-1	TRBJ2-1	CATSDLAGGQTGGNEQFF	TGTGCCACCAGTGATCTAGCGGGGGGCCAAACTGGAGGCAATGAGCAGTTCTTC
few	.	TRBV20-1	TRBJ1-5	CSARRGNQPQNF	TGCAGTGCTCGAAGGGGAAATCAGCCCCAGAATTTT
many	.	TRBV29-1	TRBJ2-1	CSAEYNEQFF	TGCAGCGCGGAGTACAATGAGCAGTTCTTC
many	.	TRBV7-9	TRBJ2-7	CASSLSYEQYF	TGTGCCAGCAGCCTATCCTACGAGCAGTACTTC
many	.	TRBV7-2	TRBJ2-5	CASSLRRGEGTQYF	TGTGCCAGCAGCTTAAGAAGGGGAGAGGGGACCCAGTACTTC
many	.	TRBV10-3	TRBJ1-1	CAISRTGDTEAFF	TGTGCCATCTCTAGGACCGGGGACACTGAAGCTTTCTTT
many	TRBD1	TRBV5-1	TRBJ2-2	CASSSGQADTGELFF	TGCGCCAGCAGCTCAGGACAGGCGGACACCGGGGAGCTGTTTTTT
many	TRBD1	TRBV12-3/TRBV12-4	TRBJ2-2	CASSKRQGNTGELFF	TGTGCCAGCAGCAAAAGACAGGGAAACACCGGGGAGCTGTTTTTT
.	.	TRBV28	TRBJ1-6	CTSRGNSPLHF	TGTACCAGCAGAGGCAATTCACCCCTCCACTTT
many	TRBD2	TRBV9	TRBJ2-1	CASSVLGGGAFNEQFF	TGTGCCAGCAGCGTATTAGGCGGGGGGGCCTTCAATGAGCAGTTCTTC
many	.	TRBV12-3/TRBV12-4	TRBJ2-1	CASSPWMEGGNNEQFF	TGTGCCAGCAGTCCATGGATGGAGGGAGGAAACAATGAGCAGTTCTTC
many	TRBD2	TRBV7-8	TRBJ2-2	CASRPTGLAGTGELFF	TGTGCCAGCAGACCAACGGGACTAGCCGGCACCGGGGAGCTGTTTTTT
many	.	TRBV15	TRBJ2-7	CATSRDRVSFSYEQYF	TGTGCCACCAGCAGAGACCGGGTCTCATTCTCCTACGAGCAGTACTTC
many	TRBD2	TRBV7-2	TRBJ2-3	CASSLGGGAGTDTQYF	TGTGCCAGCAGCTTGGGCGGGGGGGCAGGCACAGATACGCAGTATTTT
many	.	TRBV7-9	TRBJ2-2	CASSSRRGVNTGELFF	TGTGCCAGCAGCTCCCGGCGGGGAGTTAACACCGGGGAGCTGTTTTTT
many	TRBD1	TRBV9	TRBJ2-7	CASSPSTGILSYEQYF	TGTGCCAGCAGCCCTTCGACAGGGATACTTTCCTACGAGCAGTACTTC
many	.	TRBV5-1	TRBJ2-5	CASSVARPGGTQYF	TGCGCCAGCAGCGTCGCGCGCCCCGGTGGGACCCAGTACTTC
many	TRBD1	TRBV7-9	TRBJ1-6	CASSLTPGQGTSPLHF	TGTGCCAGCAGCTTAACTCCGGGACAGGGAACTTCACCCCTCCACTTT
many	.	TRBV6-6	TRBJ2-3	CASSYGTPRPDTQYF	TGTGCCAGCAGCTACGGGACACCTCGCCCGGATACGCAGTATTTT
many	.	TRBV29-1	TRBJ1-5	CSVVEASQGTSNQPQHF	TGCAGCGTTGTCGAAGCCAGCCAGGGAACTAGCAATCAGCCCCAGCATTTT
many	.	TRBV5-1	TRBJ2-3	CASSYTGTDTQYF	TGCGCCAGCAGCTACACAGGCACAGATACGCAGTATTTT
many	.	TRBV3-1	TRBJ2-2	CASSQGLVPNTGELFF	TGTGCCAGCAGCCAAGGTTTAGTCCCGAACACCGGGGAGCTGTTTTTT
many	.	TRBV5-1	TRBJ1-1	CASSEGYTEAFF	TGCGCCAGCAGCGAGGGGTACACTGAAGCTTTCTTT
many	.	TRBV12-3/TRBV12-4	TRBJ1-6	CASSQTDSPLHF	TGTGCCAGCAGTCAGACAGATTCACCCCTCCACTTT
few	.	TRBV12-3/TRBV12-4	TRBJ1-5	CASSLSPGVGQPQNF	TGTGCCAGCAGTTTATCCCCAGGGGTCGGCCAGCCCCAGAATTTT
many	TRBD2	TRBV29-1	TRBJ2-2	CSVERGGTGELFF	TGCAGCGTTGAAAGGGGAGGGACCGGGGAGCTGTTTTTT
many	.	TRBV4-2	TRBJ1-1	CASSQDTTNTEAFF	TGTGCCAGCAGCCAAGATACGACGAACACTGAAGCTTTCTTT
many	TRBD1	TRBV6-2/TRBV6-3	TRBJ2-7	CASSYRGQGYEQYF	TGTGCCAGCAGTTACCGCGGACAGGGTTACGAGCAGTACTTC
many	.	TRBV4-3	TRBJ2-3	CASSQDPEGGADTQYF	TGCGCCAGCAGCCAAGATCCCGAGGGGGGGGCAGATACGCAGTATTTT
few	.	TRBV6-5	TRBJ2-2	CASSYPREPGELFF	TGTGCCAGCAGTTACCCAAGGGAACCCGGGGAGCTGTTTTTT
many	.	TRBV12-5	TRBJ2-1	CASGLLATYNEQFF	TGTGCTAGTGGTCTCCTAGCCACCTACAATGAGCAGTTCTTC
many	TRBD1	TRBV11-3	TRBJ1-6	CASSLDGRGNGSPLHF	TGTGCCAGCAGCTTAGATGGCAGGGGGAACGGTTCACCCCTCCACTTT
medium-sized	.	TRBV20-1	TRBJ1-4	CSARDPTESNEKLFF	TGCAGTGCTAGAGACCCGACAGAATCTAATGAAAAACTGTTTTTT
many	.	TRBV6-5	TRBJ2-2	CASSTVGLPRAGELFF	TGTGCCAGCAGCACAGTGGGACTCCCTCGGGCCGGGGAGCTGTTTTTT
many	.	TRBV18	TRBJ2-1	CASSPLQANEQFF	TGTGCCAGCTCACCACTCCAGGCCAATGAGCAGTTCTTC